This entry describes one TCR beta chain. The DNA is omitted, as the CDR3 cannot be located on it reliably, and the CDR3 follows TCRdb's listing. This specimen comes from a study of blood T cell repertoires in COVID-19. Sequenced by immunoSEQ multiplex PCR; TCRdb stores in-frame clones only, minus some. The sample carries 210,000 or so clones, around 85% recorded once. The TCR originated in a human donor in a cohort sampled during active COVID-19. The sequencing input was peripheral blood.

CDR3: CATSVPGGTGELFF. The chain employs TRBV24-1 and TRBJ2-2; the table's D call of TRBD1 was not tested on the DNA. Germline assignment: CDR1 KGHDR and CDR2 SFDVKD. The CDR3 spans 14 amino acids, including both terminal residues.